This T cell receptor beta chain appears in the sequencing data of a study of cytomegalovirus exposure and HLA in healthy donors. The wider study: Ancestry clustering placed 70% to 85% of roughly 410 genotyped donors in the Caucasian-associated cluster. Findings and limits, study-wide: It was reported that the classifier diagnosed cytomegalovirus status with high specificity and sensitivity in both the original and validation cohorts. The likely origin of a cluster of highly shared sequence variants was a sequencing artifact. Further analysis, carried out later, found HLA-associated TCR beta chains more clonally expanded than equally common other chains.

Germline values: CDR1 MNHNS, CDR2 SASEGT. CDR3 size: 12 residues. V dropped 9 bases and J dropped 2 bases, with 9 bases sitting between them. A note on this clone: The antigen is undetermined.

The PCR was carried out with 60 Vbeta primers and 13 Jbeta primers. TCRdb's table, derived via immunoSEQ multiplex PCR, lists solely in-frame clones and lacks some. In the table there are around 200,000 clones, around 84% of which are singletons. V usage is TRBV6-1 and J usage is TRBJ2-3; D not certain. The sequence was obtained from a woman in her fifties or sixties in good health and CMV-seropositive. Sequencing used PBMCs. CDR3 sequence: CASVAHTDTQYF. Written as DNA, the CDR3 is TGTGCCAGTGTGGCTCACACAGATACGCAGTATTTT.